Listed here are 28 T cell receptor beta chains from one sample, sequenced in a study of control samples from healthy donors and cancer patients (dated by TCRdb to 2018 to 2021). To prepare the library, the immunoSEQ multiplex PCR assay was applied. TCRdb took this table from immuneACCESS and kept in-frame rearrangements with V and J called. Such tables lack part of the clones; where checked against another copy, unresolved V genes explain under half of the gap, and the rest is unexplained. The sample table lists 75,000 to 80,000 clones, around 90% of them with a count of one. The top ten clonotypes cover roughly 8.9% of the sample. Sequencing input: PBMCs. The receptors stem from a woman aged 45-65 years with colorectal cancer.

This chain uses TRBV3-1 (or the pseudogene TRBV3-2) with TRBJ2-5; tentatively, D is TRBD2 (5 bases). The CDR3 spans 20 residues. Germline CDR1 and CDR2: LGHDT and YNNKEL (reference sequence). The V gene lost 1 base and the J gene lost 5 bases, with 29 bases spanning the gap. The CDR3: CASSQARRPAKGGMGETQYF. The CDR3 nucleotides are TGTGCCAGCAGCCAAGCCCGACGGCCGGCGAAAGGAGGAATGGGGGAGACCCAGTACTTC.

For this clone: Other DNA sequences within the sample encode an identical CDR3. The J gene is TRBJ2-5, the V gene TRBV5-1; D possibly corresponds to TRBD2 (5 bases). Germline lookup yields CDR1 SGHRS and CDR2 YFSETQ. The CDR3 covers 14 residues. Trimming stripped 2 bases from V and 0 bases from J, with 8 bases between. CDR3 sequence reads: CASSLLGNQETQYF. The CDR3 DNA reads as TGCGCCAGCAGCTTACTAGGGAACCAAGAGACCCAGTACTTC.

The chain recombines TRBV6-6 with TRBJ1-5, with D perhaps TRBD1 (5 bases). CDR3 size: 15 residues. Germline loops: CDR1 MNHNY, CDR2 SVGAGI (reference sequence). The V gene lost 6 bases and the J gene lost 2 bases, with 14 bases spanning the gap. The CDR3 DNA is TGTGCCAGCAGGACAGATAAGGCAGGCAATCAGCCCCAGCATTTT. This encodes CASRTDKAGNQPQHF.

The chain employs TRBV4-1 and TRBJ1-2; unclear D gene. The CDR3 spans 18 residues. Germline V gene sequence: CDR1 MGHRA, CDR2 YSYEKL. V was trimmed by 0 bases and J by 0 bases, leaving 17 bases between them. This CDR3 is CASSQDETQNPSNYGYTF. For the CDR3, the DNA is TGCGCCAGCAGCCAAGACGAGACGCAAAACCCCTCTAACTATGGCTACACCTTC.

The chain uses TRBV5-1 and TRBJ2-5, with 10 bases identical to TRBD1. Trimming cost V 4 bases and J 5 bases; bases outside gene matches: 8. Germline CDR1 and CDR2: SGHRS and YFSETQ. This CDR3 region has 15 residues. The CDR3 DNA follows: TGCGCCAGCAGCAGGACAGGGGGACTTCTGGAGACCCAGTACTTC. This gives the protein CASSRTGGLLETQYF.

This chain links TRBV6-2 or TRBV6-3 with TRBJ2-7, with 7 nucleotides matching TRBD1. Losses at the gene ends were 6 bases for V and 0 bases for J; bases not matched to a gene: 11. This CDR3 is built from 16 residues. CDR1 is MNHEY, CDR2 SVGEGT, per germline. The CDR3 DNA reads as TGTGCCAGCAGCTCACTCAGGGGGTACCCCTCCTACGAGCAGTACGTC. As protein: CASSSLRGYPSYEQYV.

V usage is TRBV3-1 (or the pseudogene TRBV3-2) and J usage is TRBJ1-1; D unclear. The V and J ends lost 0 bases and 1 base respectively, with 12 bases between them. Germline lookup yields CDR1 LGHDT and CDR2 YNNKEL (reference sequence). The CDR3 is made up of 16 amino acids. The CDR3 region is CASSQDRKRENTEAFF. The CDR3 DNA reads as TGTGCCAGCAGCCAAGATCGTAAGAGGGAGAACACTGAAGCTTTCTTT.

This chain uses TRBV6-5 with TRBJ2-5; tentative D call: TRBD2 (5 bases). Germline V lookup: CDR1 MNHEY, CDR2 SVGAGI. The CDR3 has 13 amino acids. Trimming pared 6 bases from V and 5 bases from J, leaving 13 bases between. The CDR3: CASRRAGAETQYF. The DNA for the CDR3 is TGTGCCAGCAGAAGGGCGGGCGCGGAGACCCAGTACTTC.

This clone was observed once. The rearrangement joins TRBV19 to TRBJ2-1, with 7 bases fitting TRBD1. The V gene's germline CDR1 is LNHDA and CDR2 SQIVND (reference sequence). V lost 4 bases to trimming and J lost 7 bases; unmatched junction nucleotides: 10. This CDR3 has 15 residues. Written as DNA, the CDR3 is TGTGCCAGTAGTACCTCAAGGGACAGCCGAAATGAGCAGTTCTTC. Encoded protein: CASSTSRDSRNEQFF.

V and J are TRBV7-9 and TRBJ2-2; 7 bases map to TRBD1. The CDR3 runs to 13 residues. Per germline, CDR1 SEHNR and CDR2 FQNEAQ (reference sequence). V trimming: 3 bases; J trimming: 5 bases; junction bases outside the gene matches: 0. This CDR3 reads CASSLTGTGELFF. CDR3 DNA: TGTGCCAGCAGCTTGACAGGGACCGGGGAGCTGTTTTTT.

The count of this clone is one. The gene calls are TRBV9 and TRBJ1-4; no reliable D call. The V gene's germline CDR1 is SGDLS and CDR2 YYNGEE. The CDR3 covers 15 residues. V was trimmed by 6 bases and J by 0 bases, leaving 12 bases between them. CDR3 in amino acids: CASNGSGATNEKLFF. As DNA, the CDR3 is TGTGCCAGCAACGGCTCAGGAGCAACTAATGAAAAACTGTTTTTT.

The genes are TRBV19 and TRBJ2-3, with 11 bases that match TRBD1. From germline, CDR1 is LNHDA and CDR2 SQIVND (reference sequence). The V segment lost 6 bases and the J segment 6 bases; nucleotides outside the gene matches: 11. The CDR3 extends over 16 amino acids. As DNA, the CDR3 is TGTGCCAGTAGCCGCGGACAGGGGGCTTCCCTGGATACGCAGTATTTT. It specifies CASSRGQGASLDTQYF. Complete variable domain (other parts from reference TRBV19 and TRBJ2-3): DGGITQSPKYLFRKEGQNVTLSCEQNLNHDAMYWYRQDPGQGLRLIYYSQIVNDFQKGDIAEGYSVSREKKESFPLTVTSAQKNPTAFYLCASSRGQGASLDTQYFGPGTRLTVL.

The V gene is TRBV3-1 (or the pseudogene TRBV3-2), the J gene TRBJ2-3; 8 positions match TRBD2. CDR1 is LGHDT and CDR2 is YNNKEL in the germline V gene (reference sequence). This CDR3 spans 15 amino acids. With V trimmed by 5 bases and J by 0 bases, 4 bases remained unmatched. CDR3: CASSFRGGSTDTQYF. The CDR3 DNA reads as TGTGCCAGCAGCTTCCGCGGGGGGAGCACAGATACGCAGTATTTT.

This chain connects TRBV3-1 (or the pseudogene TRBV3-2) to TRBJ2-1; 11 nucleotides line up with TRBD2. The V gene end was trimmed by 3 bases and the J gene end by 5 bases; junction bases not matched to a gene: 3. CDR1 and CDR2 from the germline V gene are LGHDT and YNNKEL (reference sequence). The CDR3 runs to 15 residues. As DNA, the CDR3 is TGTGCCAGCAGCCATGCTAGCGGGGGGCACAATGAGCAGTTCTTC. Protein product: CASSHASGGHNEQFF.

The CDR3 sequence is CASTYGTTNEQFF. Written as DNA, the CDR3 is TGTGCCAGCACCTACGGGACTACTAATGAGCAGTTCTTC. This chain connects TRBV27 to TRBJ2-1, with 7 bases identical to TRBD2. Looked up from germline, CDR1 is MNHEY and CDR2 is SMNVEV (reference sequence). The CDR3 has 13 residues. Trimming took 7 bases from V and 7 from J; bases not matched to a gene: 7.

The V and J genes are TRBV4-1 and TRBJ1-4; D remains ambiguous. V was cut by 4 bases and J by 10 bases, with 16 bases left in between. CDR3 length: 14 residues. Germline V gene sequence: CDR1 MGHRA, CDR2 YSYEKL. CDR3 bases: TGCGCCAGCAGCCTCAACCCGGGGAGTGGAAAACTGTTTTTT. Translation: CASSLNPGSGKLFF.

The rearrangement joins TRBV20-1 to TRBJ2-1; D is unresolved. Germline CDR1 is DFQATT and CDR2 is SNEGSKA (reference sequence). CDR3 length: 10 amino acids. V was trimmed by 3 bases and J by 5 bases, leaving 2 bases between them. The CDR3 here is CSARDNEQFF. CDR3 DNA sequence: TGCAGTGCTAGGGACAATGAGCAGTTCTTC.

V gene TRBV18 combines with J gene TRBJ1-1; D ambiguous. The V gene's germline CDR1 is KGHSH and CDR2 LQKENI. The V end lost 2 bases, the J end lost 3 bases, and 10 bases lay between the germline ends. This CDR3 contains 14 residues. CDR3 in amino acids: CASSPSARDTEAFF. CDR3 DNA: TGTGCCAGCTCACCATCCGCTCGGGACACTGAAGCTTTCTTT.

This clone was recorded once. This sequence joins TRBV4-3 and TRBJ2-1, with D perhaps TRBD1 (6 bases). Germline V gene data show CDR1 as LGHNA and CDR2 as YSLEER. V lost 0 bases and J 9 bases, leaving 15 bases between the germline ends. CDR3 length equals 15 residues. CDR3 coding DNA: TGCGCCAGCAGCCAAGACTGGCCTCAAGGGGGTGAGCAGTTCTTC. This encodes CASSQDWPQGGEQFF.

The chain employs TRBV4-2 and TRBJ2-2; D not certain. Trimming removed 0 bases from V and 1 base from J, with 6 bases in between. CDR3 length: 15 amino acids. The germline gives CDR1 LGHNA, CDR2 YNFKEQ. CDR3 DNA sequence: TGTGCCAGCAGCCAAGAGCCAGGGAACACCGGGGAGCTGTTTTTT. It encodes CASSQEPGNTGELFF.

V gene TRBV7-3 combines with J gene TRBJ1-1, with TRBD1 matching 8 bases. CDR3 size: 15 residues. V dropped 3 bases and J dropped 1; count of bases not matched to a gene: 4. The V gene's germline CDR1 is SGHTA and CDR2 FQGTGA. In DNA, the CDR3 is TGTGCCAGCAGCTTCGACGACAGGGGGAACACTGAAGCTTTCTTT. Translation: CASSFDDRGNTEAFF.

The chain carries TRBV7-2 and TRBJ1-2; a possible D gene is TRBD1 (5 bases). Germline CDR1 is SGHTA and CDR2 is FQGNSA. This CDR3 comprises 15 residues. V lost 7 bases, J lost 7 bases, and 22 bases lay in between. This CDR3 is CASIPGREGKGGYTF. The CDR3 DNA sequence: TGTGCCAGCATCCCTGGGAGGGAGGGGAAGGGTGGCTACACCTTC.

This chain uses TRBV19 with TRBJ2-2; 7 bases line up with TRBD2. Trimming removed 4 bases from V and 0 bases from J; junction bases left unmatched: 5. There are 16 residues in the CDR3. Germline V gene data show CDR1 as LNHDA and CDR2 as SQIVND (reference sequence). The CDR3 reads CASSTQAGTNTGELFF. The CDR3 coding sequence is TGTGCCAGTAGTACGCAAGCGGGGACGAACACCGGGGAGCTGTTTTTT.

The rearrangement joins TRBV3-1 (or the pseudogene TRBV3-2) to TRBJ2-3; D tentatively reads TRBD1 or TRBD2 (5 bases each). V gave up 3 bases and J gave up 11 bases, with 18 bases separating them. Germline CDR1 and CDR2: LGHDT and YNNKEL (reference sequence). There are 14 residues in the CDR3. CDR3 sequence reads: CASSHLMLGAWQYF. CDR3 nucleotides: TGTGCCAGCAGCCACCTCATGCTCGGGGCTTGGCAGTATTTT.

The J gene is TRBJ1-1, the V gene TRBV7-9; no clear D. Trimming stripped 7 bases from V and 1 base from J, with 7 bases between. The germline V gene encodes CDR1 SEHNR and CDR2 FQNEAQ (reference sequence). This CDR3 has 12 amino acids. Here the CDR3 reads CASKPENTEAFF. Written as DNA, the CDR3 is TGTGCCAGCAAACCGGAGAACACTGAAGCTTTCTTT.

The CDR3 protein is CASSPGQGAEKLFF. CDR3 nucleotides: TGTGCCAGCTCACCGGGACAGGGAGCTGAAAAACTGTTTTTT. The chain has TRBV18 and TRBJ1-4; TRBD1 aligns across 9 bases. CDR1 is KGHSH, CDR2 LQKENI, per germline. Losses at the gene ends were 3 bases for V and 7 bases for J; bases not matched to a gene: 3. The length of the CDR3 is 14 residues.

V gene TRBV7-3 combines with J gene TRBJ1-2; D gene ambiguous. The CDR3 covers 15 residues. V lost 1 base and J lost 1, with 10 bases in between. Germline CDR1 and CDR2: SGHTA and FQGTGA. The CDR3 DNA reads TGTGCCAGCAGCTTAAAGGCAGGTTATAACTATGGCTACACCTTC. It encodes CASSLKAGYNYGYTF.

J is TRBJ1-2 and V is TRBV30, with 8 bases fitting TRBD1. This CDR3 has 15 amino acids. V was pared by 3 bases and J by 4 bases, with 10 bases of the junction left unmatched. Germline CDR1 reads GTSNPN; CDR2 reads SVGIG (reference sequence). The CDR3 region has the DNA TGTGCCTGGAGAAAGGGGGCAGGGGGCGTCTATGGCTACACCTTC. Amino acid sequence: CAWRKGAGGVYGYTF.